A single sample gave rise to the 5 T cell receptor beta chains below, sequenced in a study of CD8 T cells in ankylosing spondylitis. TCRdb ran MiXCR on the 5' RACE reads and lists one entry per CDR3 protein. The table includes 350,000 to 400,000 distinct CDR3 sequences, 20% detected once. The sample consisted of blood, either unsorted or a sorted T cell fraction (not recorded which). The origin of the receptors is a male donor with ankylosing spondylitis or in good health (not recorded which).

In its sample, this clonotype was seen a few times. V gene TRBV4-1 combines with J gene TRBJ2-1, with 7 bases that match TRBD2. Trimming at V came to 8 bases and at J to 7 bases, leaving 14 bases not matched to a gene. The CDR3 length is 15 residues. CDR1 is MGHRA and CDR2 is YSYEKL in the germline V gene. The CDR3 reads CASLTLPGTKNEQFF. In DNA, the CDR3 is TGCGCCAGCCTTACCCTTCCCGGGACTAAAAATGAGCAGTTCTTC.

The chain carries TRBV5-1 and TRBJ2-3; 7 bases fit TRBD1. CDR1 is SGHRS, CDR2 YFSETQ, per germline. The CDR3 totals 15 residues. V dropped 3 bases and J dropped 4; count of bases not matched to a gene: 8. CDR3 protein: CASSSSQGPADTQYF. The CDR3 DNA is TGCGCCAGCAGCTCCTCACAGGGGCCGGCAGATACGCAGTATTTT.

The CDR3 region is CSARVIEAGSFTTEAFF. CDR3 coding DNA: TGCAGTGCTAGAGTAATCGAGGCAGGGTCTTTTACAACTGAAGCTTTCTTT. The V call is TRBV20-1, the J call TRBJ1-1, with D possibly matching TRBD1 (5 bases). The CDR3 is made up of 17 amino acids. Trimming removed 1 base from V and 5 bases from J, with 23 bases in between. In germline, CDR1 is DFQATT, CDR2 SNEGSKA (reference sequence).

The chain links TRBV7-8 to TRBJ2-2; 7 nucleotides match TRBD1. The CDR3 consists of 19 residues. V shed 5 bases, J shed 0 bases, and the junction held 15 bases outside the gene matches. The germline CDR1 and CDR2 sequences are SGHVS and FQNEAQ. The CDR3 nucleotides read TGTGCCAGCAGCACTCGCCGGGACAGCAATATTCCGAACACCGGGGAGCTGTTTTTT. The encoded protein is CASSTRRDSNIPNTGELFF.

V is TRBV27 and J is TRBJ2-1, with a tentative D call TRBD1 (5 bases). CDR1 MNHEY and CDR2 SMNVEV come from the germline V gene (reference sequence). Trimming stripped 5 bases from V and 2 bases from J, with 13 bases between. This CDR3 spans 15 amino acids. The DNA of the CDR3 is TGTGCCAGCAGTCCAGACAGTGATACCTACAATGAGCAGTTCTTC. It is translated as CASSPDSDTYNEQFF.